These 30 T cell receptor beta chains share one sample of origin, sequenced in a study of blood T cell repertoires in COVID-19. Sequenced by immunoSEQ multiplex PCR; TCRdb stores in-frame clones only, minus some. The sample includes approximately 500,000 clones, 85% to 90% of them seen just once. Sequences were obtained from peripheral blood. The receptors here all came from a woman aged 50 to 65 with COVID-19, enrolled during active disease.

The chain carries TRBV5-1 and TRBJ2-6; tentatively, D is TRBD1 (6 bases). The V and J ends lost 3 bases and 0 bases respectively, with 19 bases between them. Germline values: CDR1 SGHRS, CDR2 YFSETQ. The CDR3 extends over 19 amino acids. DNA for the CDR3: TGCGCCAGCAGCTCAAACCCGACAGGACTCAGCTCTGGGGCCAACGTCCTGACTTTC. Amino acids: CASSSNPTGLSSGANVLTF.

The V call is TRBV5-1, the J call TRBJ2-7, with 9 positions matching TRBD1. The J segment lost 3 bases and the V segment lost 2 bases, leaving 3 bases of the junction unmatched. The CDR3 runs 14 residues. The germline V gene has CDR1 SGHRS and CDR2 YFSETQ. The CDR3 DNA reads TGCGCCAGCAGCTTTTCGACAGGGGGCTACGAGCAGTACTTC. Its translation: CASSFSTGGYEQYF.

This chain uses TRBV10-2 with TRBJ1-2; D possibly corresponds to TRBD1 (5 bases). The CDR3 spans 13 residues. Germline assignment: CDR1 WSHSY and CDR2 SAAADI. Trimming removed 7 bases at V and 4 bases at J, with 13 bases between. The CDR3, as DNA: TGCGCCAGCAAGAGACAGCGATTCTATGGCTACACCTTC. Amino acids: CASKRQRFYGYTF.

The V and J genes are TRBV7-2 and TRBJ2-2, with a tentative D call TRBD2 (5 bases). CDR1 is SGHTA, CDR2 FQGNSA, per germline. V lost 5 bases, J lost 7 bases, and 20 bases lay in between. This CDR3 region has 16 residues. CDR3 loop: CASSAGPGLDDGELFF. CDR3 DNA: TGTGCCAGCAGCGCTGGACCGGGGTTAGATGACGGGGAGCTGTTTTTT.

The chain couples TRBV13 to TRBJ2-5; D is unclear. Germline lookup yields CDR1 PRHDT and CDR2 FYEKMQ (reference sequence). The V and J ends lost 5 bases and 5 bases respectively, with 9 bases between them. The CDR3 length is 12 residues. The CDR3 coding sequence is TGTGCCAGCAGCGCCCAGGTGGAGACCCAGTACTTC. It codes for CASSAQVETQYF.

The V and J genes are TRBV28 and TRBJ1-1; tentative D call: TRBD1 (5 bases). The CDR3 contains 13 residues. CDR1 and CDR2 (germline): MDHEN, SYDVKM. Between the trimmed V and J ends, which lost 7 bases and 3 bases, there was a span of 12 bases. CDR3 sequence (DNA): TGTGCCAGCAAGGTTGGGGGGTACACTGAAGCTTTCTTT. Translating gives CASKVGGYTEAFF.

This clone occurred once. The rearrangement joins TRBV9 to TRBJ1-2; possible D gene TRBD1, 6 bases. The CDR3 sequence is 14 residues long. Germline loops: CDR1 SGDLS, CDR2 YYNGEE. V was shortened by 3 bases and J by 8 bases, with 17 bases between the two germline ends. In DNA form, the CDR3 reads TGTGCCAGCAGCGCGGCTACGAACAGGGAAGGCTACACCTTC. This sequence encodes CASSAATNREGYTF.

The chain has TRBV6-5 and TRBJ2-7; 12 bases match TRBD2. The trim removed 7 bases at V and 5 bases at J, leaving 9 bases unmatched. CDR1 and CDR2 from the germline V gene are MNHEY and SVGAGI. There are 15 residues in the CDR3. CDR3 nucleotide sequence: TGTGCCAGCATCGTGACTAGCGGGGGATTCAACGAGCAGTACTTC. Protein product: CASIVTSGGFNEQYF.

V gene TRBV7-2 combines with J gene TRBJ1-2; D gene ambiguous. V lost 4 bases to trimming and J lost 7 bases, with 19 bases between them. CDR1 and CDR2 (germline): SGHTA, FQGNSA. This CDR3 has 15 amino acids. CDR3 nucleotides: TGTGCCAGCAGCTGGACCCCGGGCTCAGCGGGTGGCTACACCTTC. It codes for CASSWTPGSAGGYTF.

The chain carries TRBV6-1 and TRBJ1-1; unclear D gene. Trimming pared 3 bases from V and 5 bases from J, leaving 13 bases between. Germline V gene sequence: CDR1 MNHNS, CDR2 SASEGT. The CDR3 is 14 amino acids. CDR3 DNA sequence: TGTGCCAGCAGTGAGAGGGAGGGTGGAACTGAAGCTTTCTTT. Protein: CASSEREGGTEAFF.

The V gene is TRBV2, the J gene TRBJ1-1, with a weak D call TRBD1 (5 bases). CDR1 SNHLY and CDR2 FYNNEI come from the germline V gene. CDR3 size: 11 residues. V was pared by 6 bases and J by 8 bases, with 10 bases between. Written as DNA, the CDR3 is TGTGCCAGCAGCAGGGTGGGGGAAGCTTTCTTT. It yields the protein CASSRVGEAFF.

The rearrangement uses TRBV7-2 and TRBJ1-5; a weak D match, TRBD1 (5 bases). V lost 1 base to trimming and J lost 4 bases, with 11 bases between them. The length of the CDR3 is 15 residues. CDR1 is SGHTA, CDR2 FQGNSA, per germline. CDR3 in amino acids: CASSLVAGGNQPQHF. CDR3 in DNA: TGTGCCAGCAGCTTAGTGGCGGGGGGAAATCAGCCCCAGCATTTT.

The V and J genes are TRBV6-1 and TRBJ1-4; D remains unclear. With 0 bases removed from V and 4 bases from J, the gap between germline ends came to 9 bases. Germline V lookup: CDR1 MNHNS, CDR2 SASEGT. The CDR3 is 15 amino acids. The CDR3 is CASSEAPGSNEKLFF. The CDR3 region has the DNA TGTGCCAGCAGTGAAGCCCCGGGAAGTAATGAAAAACTGTTTTTT.

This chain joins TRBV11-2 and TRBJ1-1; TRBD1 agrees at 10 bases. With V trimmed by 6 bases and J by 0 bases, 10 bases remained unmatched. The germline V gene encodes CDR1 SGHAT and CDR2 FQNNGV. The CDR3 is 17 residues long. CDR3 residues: CASRGDRGLFMNTEAFF. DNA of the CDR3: TGTGCCAGCAGAGGGGACAGGGGATTATTCATGAACACTGAAGCTTTCTTT.

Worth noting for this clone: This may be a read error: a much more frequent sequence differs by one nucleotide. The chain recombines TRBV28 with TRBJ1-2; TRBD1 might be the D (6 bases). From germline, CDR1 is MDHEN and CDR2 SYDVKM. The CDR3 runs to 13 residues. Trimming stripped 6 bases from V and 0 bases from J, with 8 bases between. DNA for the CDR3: TGTGCCAGCAGGGGGACAACTAACTATGGCTACACCTTC. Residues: CASRGTTNYGYTF.

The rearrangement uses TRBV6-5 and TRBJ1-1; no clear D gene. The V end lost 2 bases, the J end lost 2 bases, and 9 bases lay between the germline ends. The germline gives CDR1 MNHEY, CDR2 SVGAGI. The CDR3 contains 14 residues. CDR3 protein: CASSYLESNTEAFF. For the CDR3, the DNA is TGTGCCAGCAGTTACCTAGAGAGTAACACTGAAGCTTTCTTT.

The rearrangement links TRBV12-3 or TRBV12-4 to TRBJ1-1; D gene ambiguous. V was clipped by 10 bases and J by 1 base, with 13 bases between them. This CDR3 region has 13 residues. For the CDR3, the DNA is TGTGCCACCGGGCACGGAGGGAACACTGAAGCTTTCTTT. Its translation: CATGHGGNTEAFF.

The CDR3 loop is CASRYKRGTEAFF. Written as DNA, the CDR3 is TGTGCCAGCAGATACAAGCGAGGCACTGAAGCTTTCTTT. V and J are TRBV3-1 (or the pseudogene TRBV3-2) and TRBJ1-1; D remains ambiguous. Germline values: CDR1 LGHDT, CDR2 YNNKEL (reference sequence). The ends were cut back, 6 bases at V and 4 bases at J, with 12 bases in the middle. The CDR3 has 13 amino acids.

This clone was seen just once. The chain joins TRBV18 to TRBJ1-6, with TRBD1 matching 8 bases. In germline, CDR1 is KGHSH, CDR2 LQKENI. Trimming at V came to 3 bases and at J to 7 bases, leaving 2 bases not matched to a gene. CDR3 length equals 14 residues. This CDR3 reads CASSPDRANSPLHF. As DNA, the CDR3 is TGTGCCAGCTCACCGGACAGGGCCAATTCACCCCTCCACTTT.

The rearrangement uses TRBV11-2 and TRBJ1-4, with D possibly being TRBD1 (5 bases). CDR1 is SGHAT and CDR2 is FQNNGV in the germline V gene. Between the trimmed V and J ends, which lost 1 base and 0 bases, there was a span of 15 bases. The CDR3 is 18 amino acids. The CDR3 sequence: CASSLGGESAPTNEKLFF. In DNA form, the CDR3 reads TGTGCCAGCAGCTTAGGGGGGGAGTCGGCTCCAACTAATGAAAAACTGTTTTTT.

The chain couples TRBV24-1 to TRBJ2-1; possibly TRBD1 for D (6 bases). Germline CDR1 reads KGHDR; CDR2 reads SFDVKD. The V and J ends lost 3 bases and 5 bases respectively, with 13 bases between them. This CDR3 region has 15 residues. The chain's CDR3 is CATSDPQGNHNEQFF. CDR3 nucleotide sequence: TGTGCCACCAGTGATCCCCAGGGGAACCACAATGAGCAGTTCTTC.

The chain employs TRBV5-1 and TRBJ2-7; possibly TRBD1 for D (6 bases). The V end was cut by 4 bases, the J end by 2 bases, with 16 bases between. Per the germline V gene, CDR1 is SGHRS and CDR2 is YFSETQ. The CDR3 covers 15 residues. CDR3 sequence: CASSPDPTGTYEQYF. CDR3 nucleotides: TGCGCCAGCAGCCCGGACCCAACAGGGACCTACGAGCAGTACTTC.

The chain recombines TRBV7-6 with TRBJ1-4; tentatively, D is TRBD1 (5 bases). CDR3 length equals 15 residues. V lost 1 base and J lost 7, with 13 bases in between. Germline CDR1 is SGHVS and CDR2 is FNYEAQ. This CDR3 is CASSLGSAGGEKLFF. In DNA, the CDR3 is TGTGCCAGCAGCTTAGGATCCGCGGGGGGTGAAAAACTGTTTTTT. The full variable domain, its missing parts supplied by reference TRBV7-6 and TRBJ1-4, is GAGVSQSPRYKVTKRGQDVALRCDPISGHVSLYWYRQALGQGPEFLTYFNYEAQQDKSGLPNDRFSAERPEGSISTLTIQRTEQRDSAMYRCASSLGSAGGEKLFFGSGTQLSVL.

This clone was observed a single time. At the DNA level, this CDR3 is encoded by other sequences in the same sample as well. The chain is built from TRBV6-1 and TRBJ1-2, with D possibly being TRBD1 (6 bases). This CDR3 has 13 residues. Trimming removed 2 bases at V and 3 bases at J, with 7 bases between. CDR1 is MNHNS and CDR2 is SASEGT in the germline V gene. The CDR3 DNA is TGTGCCAGCAGTGAAAACAGGGACTATGGCTACACCTTC. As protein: CASSENRDYGYTF.

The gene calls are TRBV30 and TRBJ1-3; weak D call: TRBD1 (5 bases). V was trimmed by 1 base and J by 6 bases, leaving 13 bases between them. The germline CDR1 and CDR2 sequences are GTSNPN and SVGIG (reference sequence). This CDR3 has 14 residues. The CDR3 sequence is CAWSGIGEVNTIYF. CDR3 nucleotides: TGTGCCTGGAGTGGCATAGGGGAGGTAAACACCATATATTTT. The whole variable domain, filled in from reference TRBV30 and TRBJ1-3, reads SQTIHQWPATLVQPVGSPLSLECTVEGTSNPNLYWYRQAAGRGLQLLFYSVGIGQISSEVPQNLSASRPQDRQFILSSKKLLLSDSGFYLCAWSGIGEVNTIYFGEGSWLTVV.

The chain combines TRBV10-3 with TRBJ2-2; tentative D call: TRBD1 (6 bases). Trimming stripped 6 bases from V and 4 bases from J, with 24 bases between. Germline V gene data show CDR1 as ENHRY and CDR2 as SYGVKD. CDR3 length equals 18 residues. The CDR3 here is CAIRVVDKGVEGTGELFF. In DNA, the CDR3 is TGTGCCATCAGGGTCGTTGATAAGGGGGTTGAGGGCACCGGGGAGCTGTTTTTT.

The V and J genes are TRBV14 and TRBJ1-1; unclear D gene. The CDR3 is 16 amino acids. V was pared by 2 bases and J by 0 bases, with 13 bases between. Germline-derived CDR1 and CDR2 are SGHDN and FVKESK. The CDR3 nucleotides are TGTGCCAGCAGCCAACGGCCCCCCAGGATGAACACTGAAGCTTTCTTT. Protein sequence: CASSQRPPRMNTEAFF.

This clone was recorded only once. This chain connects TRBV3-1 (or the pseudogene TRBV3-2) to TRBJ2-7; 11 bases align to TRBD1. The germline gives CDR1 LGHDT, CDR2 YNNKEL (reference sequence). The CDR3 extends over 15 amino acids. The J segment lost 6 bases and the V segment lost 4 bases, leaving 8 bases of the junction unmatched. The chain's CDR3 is CASSLRGQGGTEQYF. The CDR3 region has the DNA TGTGCCAGCAGCCTTAGGGGACAGGGGGGAACCGAGCAGTACTTC.

The CDR3: CASSQNRGSYNEQFF. DNA for the CDR3: TGTGCCAGCAGTCAGAACAGGGGCTCCTACAATGAGCAGTTCTTC. V gene TRBV6-5 combines with J gene TRBJ2-1, with 7 bases aligning to TRBD1. The CDR3 is made up of 15 amino acids. The germline V gene encodes CDR1 MNHEY and CDR2 SVGAGI. V dropped 5 bases and J dropped 0; count of bases not matched to a gene: 4.

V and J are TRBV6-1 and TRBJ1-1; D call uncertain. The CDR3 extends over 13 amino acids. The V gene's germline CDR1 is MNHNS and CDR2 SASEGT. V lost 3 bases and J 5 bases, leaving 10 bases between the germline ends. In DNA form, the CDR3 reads TGTGCCAGCAGTGAGTCGGGAGGGACTGAAGCTTTCTTT. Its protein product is CASSESGGTEAFF.